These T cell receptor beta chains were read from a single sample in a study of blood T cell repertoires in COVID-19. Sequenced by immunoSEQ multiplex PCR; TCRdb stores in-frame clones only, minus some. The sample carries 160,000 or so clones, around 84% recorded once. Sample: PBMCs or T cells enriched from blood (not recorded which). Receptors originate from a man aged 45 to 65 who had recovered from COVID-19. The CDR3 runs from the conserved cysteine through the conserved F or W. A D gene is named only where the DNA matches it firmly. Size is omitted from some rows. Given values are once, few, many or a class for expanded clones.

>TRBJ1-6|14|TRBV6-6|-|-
TGTGCCAGCAGTGTACAGGGAATGAATTCACCCCTCCACTTT
CASSVQGMNSPLHF
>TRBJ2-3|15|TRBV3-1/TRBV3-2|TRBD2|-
TGTGCCAGCAGCTCGGGTAGCGGGGGGGAGGATACGCAGTATTTT
CASSSGSGGEDTQYF
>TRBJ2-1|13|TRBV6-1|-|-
TGTGCCAGCAGTGACACGGGTCCACCTGAGCAGTTCTTC
CASSDTGPPEQFF
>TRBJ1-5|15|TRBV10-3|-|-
TGTGCCATCAGTGAGTCGCGGCAGGGCACGGAGCCCCAGCATTTT
CAISESRQGTEPQHF
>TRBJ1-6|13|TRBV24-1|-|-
TGTGCCACCAGTTTTAGTGCTAATTCACCCCTCCACTTT
CATSFSANSPLHF
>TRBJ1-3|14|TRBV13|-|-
TGTGCCACCATCAACAGTTTCTCTGGAAACACCATATATTTT
CATINSFSGNTIYF
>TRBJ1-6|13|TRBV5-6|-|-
TGTGCCAGCAGCCCCGAGACGGGTTCACCCCTCCACTTT
CASSPETGSPLHF
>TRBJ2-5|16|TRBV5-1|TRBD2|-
TGCGCCAGCAGCTTGGGGGGAGGGGCGTACCAAGAGACCCAGTACTTC
CASSLGGGAYQETQYF
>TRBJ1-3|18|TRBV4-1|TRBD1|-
TGCGCCAGCAGCCAGATGGGACAGAGAAGTCACTCTGGAAACACCATATATTTT
CASSQMGQRSHSGNTIYF
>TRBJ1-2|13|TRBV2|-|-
TGTGCCAGCAGCGCGACAGTGGGGAATGGCTACACCTTC
CASSATVGNGYTF
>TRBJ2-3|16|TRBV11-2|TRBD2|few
TGTGCCAGCAGCGTCGGACTAGCGGGGACCACAGATACGCAGTATTTT
CASSVGLAGTTDTQYF
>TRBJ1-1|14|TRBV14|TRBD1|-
TGTGCCAGCAGCCAGACAGGGGGCAGCTCTATAGCTTTCTTT
CASSQTGGSSIAFF
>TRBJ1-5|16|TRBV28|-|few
TGTGCCAGCAGTCTCGCCTCACGACTGAGCAATCAGCCCCAGCATTTT
CASSLASRLSNQPQHF
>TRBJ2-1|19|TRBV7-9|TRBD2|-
TGTGCCAGCAGCTTAGGGGGACTAGCGGGGGCTACCCGGGGCAATGAGCAGTTCTTC
CASSLGGLAGATRGNEQFF
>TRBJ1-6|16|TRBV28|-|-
TGTGCCAGCAGTTTATCAGGGGCTCTGAATAATTCACCCCTCCACTTT
CASSLSGALNNSPLHF
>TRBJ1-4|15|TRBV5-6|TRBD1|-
TGTGCCAGCAGCCCTGGGACAGGGGTTTATGAAAAACTGTTTTTT
CASSPGTGVYEKLFF
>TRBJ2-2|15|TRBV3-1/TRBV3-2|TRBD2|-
TGTGCCAGCAGCCAAGGTCCGGGGAGGGCCGGGGAGCTGTTTTTT
CASSQGPGRAGELFF
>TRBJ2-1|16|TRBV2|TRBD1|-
TGTGCCAGCACCCTAGATTCCGGGACAGGGTACAATGAGCAGTTCTTC
CASTLDSGTGYNEQFF
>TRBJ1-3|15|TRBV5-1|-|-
TGCGCCAGCAGCTTGGCCGGGGGCTCTGGAAACACCATATATTTT
CASSLAGGSGNTIYF
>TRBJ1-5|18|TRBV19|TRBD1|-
TGTGCCAGTAGAAACATCAGGGGGCAGGGGAGTAGCAATCAGCCCCAGCATTTT
CASRNIRGQGSSNQPQHF
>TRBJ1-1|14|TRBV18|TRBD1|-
TGTGCCAGCTCACTCGGACAGGCAAGCACTGAAGCTTTCTTT
CASSLGQASTEAFF
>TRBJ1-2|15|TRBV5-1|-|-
TGCGCCAGCAGCATGGCTTCACTAGGCGTAGGTGGCTACACCTTC
CASSMASLGVGGYTF
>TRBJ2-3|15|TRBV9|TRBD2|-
TGTGCCAGCAGCGTAGGGAGCGGGGGCCCCCCGGCGCAGTATTTT
CASSVGSGGPPAQYF
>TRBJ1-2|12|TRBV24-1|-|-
TGTGCCACCAGTGACGGGGTCGGTGGCTACACCTTC
CATSDGVGGYTF
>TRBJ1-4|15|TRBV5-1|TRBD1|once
TGCGCCAGCAGGGGCTACAGGGGGGAAGGTGAAAAACTGTTTTTT
CASRGYRGEGEKLFF
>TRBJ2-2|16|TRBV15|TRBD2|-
TGTGCCACCAGCACACCGGGACTAGCGACCTCTGGGGAGCTGTTTTTT
CATSTPGLATSGELFF
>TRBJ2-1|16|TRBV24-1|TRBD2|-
TGTGCCACCAGTGACCCCGGGACTAGCGTTGGGAATGAGCAGTTCTTC
CATSDPGTSVGNEQFF
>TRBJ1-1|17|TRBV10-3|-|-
TGTGCCATCAGTGAGGCAGATCTTGCGGGGATGAACACTGAAGCTTTCTTT
CAISEADLAGMNTEAFF
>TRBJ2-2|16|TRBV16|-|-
TGTGCCAGCAGCCAATCGCTCCCTAGCGCGAGCGGGGAGCTGTTTTTT
CASSQSLPSASGELFF
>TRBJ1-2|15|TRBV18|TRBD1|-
TGTGCCAGCTCATACGGGACAGGGCGAGAGTATGGCTACACCTTC
CASSYGTGREYGYTF
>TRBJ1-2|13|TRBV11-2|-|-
TGTGCCAGCAGCTTAGGACTCGGCTATGGCTACACCTTC
CASSLGLGYGYTF
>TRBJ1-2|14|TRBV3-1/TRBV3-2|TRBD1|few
TGTGCCAGCAGCCGCCTACAGGGGGCGTATGGCTACACCTTC
CASSRLQGAYGYTF
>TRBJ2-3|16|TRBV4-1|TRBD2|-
TGCGCCAGCAGCGGATGGACTAGCGGGGGTTTAGATACGCAGTATTTT
CASSGWTSGGLDTQYF
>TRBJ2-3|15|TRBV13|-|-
TGTGCCAGCAGCTTAGACCCCGGGGGCACAGATACGCAGTATTTT
CASSLDPGGTDTQYF
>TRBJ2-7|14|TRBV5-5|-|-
TGTGCCAGCAGCTTGGCAGGGCTAACCTACGAGCAGTACTTC
CASSLAGLTYEQYF
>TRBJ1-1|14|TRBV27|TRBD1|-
TGTGCCAGCAGTTTAAGGGCAGGGGGCCCTGAAGCTTTCTTT
CASSLRAGGPEAFF
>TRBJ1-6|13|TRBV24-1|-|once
TGTGCCATCGTCAGGGCCCATAATTCACCCCTCCACTTT
CAIVRAHNSPLHF
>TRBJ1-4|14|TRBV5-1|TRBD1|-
TGCGCCAGCAGCTCCGGACAGGGGTTTGAAAAACTGTTTTTT
CASSSGQGFEKLFF
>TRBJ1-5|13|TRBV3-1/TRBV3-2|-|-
TGTGCCAGCAGCCAAGACAGAAATCAGCCCCAGCATTTT
CASSQDRNQPQHF
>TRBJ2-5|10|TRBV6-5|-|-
TGTGCCAGCACAGGAGAGACCCAGTACTTC
CASTGETQYF